One and the same sample provided the 27 T cell receptor beta chains below, sequenced in a study of shared clonotypes between healthy human individuals. Only in-frame clones appear in the TCRdb table, and some are missing; sequencing was by immunoSEQ multiplex PCR. The repertoire consists of 2.5 million or so clones, with around 90% occurring once and the leading ten covering around 0.15%. The sample was naive CD4+ T cells sorted from blood. Subset defined: CD45RA+ positively selected. The source is a man younger than 35 in good health.

V is TRBV7-2 and J is TRBJ2-1; 9 bases align to TRBD2. After removal of 6 bases from V and 4 bases from J, the junction contained 4 bases not matched to a gene. CDR1 is SGHTA and CDR2 is FQGNSA in the germline V gene. This CDR3 is 14 amino acids long. The chain's CDR3 is CASRTSGAYNEQFF. DNA of the CDR3: TGTGCCAGCAGGACTAGCGGAGCTTACAATGAGCAGTTCTTC.

This clone was detected once. CDR3 nucleotides: TGTGCCTGGAGCGGGACAGGGCAGTACGAGCAGTACTTC. It codes for CAWSGTGQYEQYF. The chain links TRBV30 to TRBJ2-7; 9 bases are a match to TRBD1. Germline V gene data show CDR1 as GTSNPN and CDR2 as SVGIG (reference sequence). The CDR3 runs to 13 residues. V lost 3 bases to trimming and J lost 4 bases; unmatched junction nucleotides: 4. The whole variable domain, filled in from reference TRBV30 and TRBJ2-7, reads SQTIHQWPATLVQPVGSPLSLECTVEGTSNPNLYWYRQAAGRGLQLLFYSVGIGQISSEVPQNLSASRPQDRQFILSSKKLLLSDSGFYLCAWSGTGQYEQYFGPGTRLTVT.

In its sample, this clone was seen once. V usage is TRBV7-8 and J usage is TRBJ1-2; 9 bases line up with TRBD1. V was clipped by 10 bases and J by 5 bases; unmatched bases: 5. Germline loops: CDR1 SGHVS, CDR2 FQNEAQ. There are 12 residues in the CDR3. This chain's CDR3 is CATRGTGYGYTF. The DNA for the CDR3 is TGTGCCACGCGGGGGACAGGGTATGGCTACACCTTC.

Notes on this clone: Other DNA sequences in the same sample also yield this CDR3. The V call is TRBV2, the J call TRBJ1-1; 9 nucleotides match TRBD1. Germline lookup yields CDR1 SNHLY and CDR2 FYNNEI. The ends lost 6 bases at V and 4 bases at J; junction bases unmatched: 3. The CDR3 runs to 13 residues. The CDR3 coding sequence is TGTGCCAGCAGCGGACAGGGGCGCACTGAAGCTTTCTTT. Amino acids: CASSGQGRTEAFF.

V and J are TRBV5-4 and TRBJ2-5; D might be TRBD1 (5 bases). Germline CDR1 and CDR2: SGHNT and YYREEE (reference sequence). V lost 4 bases and J 4 bases, leaving 11 bases between the germline ends. CDR3 size: 13 residues. In DNA, the CDR3 is TGTGCCAGCAGCGCCGGCCAGGGAGAGACCCAGTACTTC. It codes for CASSAGQGETQYF.

This clone was seen once. The chain employs TRBV30 and TRBJ2-1; D not resolved. Germline CDR1 is GTSNPN and CDR2 is SVGIG (reference sequence). Trimming stripped 1 base from V and 4 bases from J, with 5 bases between. The CDR3 spans 12 residues. CDR3 amino acids: CAWSALYNEQFF. In DNA, the CDR3 is TGTGCCTGGAGTGCCCTGTACAATGAGCAGTTCTTC.

This rearrangement joins TRBV6-5 to TRBJ2-7, with D unresolved. Looked up from germline, CDR1 is MNHEY and CDR2 is SVGAGI. The germline V and J ends were trimmed by 0 bases and 6 bases, with 18 bases remaining between them. The CDR3 totals 16 residues. In DNA form, the CDR3 reads TGTGCCAGCAGTTACTCCCGATCTGGAGTGTCGGGCGAGCAGTACTTC. As protein: CASSYSRSGVSGEQYF.

The V gene is TRBV25-1, the J gene TRBJ2-7, with TRBD1 matching 7 bases. This CDR3 has 11 residues. Unmatched junction bases numbered 1, after V lost 6 bases and J lost 5 bases. Germline V gives CDR1 MGHDK, CDR2 SYGVNS. The CDR3 region is CASRGGHEQYF. As DNA, the CDR3 is TGTGCCAGCAGAGGGGGCCACGAGCAGTACTTC.

The rearrangement joins TRBV6-5 to TRBJ1-5, with a tentative D call TRBD1 (5 bases). With 2 bases removed from V and 5 bases from J, the gap between germline ends came to 7 bases. Germline CDR1 and CDR2: MNHEY and SVGAGI. CDR3 length: 13 residues. The CDR3 protein is CASSYDSYQPQHF. For the CDR3, the DNA is TGTGCCAGCAGTTACGACAGCTATCAGCCCCAGCATTTT.

The V call is TRBV2, the J call TRBJ1-5; weak D call: TRBD1 (5 bases). Trimming left V 1 base short and J 9 bases short, with 16 bases between. The CDR3 runs to 15 residues. The germline gives CDR1 SNHLY, CDR2 FYNNEI. The CDR3 spells CASSEEGPRLRPQHF. The CDR3 nucleotides are TGTGCCAGCAGTGAAGAGGGGCCGCGATTGAGGCCCCAGCATTTT.

The rearrangement joins TRBV6-5 to TRBJ2-4; D is unclear. V was cut by 8 bases and J by 1 base, with 12 bases left in between. The CDR3 is made up of 14 amino acids. CDR1 and CDR2 (germline): MNHEY, SVGAGI. DNA for the CDR3: TGTGCCAGCGGTAGGACGGCGGCCAAAAACATTCAGTACTTC. This codes for CASGRTAAKNIQYF.

The chain has TRBV7-6 and TRBJ1-5, with a tentative D call TRBD1 (5 bases). Deletions cut 2 bases from V and 4 bases from J, with 12 bases between. CDR3 length: 15 residues. Looked up from germline, CDR1 is SGHVS and CDR2 is FNYEAQ. CDR3 bases: TGTGCCAGCAGCTTACAGGGCGGGAAAAATCAGCCCCAGCATTTT. Translation: CASSLQGGKNQPQHF.

V gene TRBV18 combines with J gene TRBJ2-5, with TRBD2 matching 12 bases. There are 17 residues in the CDR3. CDR1 is KGHSH and CDR2 is LQKENI in the germline V gene. V lost 4 bases to trimming and J lost 4 bases; unmatched junction nucleotides: 10. Here the CDR3 reads CASSLLRTSGIRETQYF. In DNA form, the CDR3 reads TGTGCCAGCTCACTCTTAAGGACTAGCGGGATCAGAGAGACCCAGTACTTC.

The V gene is TRBV2, the J gene TRBJ2-7; D uncertain. The germline V gene encodes CDR1 SNHLY and CDR2 FYNNEI. The CDR3 is 12 residues long. Trimming left V 0 bases short and J 10 bases short, with 10 bases between. CDR3 bases: TGTGCCAGCAGTGAAGCCGATCGCCTTCAGTACTTC. Residues: CASSEADRLQYF.

This clone has a single count. CDR3 DNA sequence: TGTGCCAGCAGTTACGGGACAGGGGTTGGAGAAAAACTGTTTTTT. Protein product: CASSYGTGVGEKLFF. V usage is TRBV7-2 and J usage is TRBJ1-4; 10 positions match TRBD1. The germline V gene encodes CDR1 SGHTA and CDR2 FQGNSA. With V trimmed by 6 bases and J by 8 bases, 9 bases remained unmatched. The length of the CDR3 is 15 residues.

About this clone itself: This specimen includes other DNA sequences encoding the same CDR3. The V gene is TRBV5-4, the J gene TRBJ1-6; D is ambiguous. Germline-derived CDR1 and CDR2 are SGHNT and YYREEE (reference sequence). The CDR3 has 15 residues. Trimming pared 0 bases from V and 2 bases from J, leaving 6 bases between. DNA of the CDR3: TGTGCCAGCAGCTTGGGTCAGACCTATAATTCACCCCTCCACTTT. Its protein product is CASSLGQTYNSPLHF.

V is TRBV5-6 and J is TRBJ2-7; D might be TRBD2 (5 bases). The CDR3 consists of 13 residues. V was pared by 4 bases and J by 4 bases, with 12 bases between. Per the germline V gene, CDR1 is SGHDT and CDR2 is YYEEEE. The CDR3 loop is CASSARRRYEQYF. Here the CDR3 DNA reads TGTGCCAGCAGCGCAAGGAGGAGGTACGAGCAGTACTTC.

With respect to this clone: This sample also contains other DNA sequences that code for the same CDR3. The chain joins TRBV28 to TRBJ2-5; no definite D call. V lost 5 bases to trimming and J lost 4 bases, with 5 bases between them. This CDR3 spans 11 amino acids. The germline V gene encodes CDR1 MDHEN and CDR2 SYDVKM. CDR3 region: CASSLTETQYF. Here the CDR3 DNA reads TGTGCCAGCAGTCTTACAGAGACCCAGTACTTC.

DNA of the CDR3: TGTGCCAGCAGCTCAGCGATGTGGTCACCCCTCCACTTT. Protein: CASSSAMWSPLHF. This rearrangement joins TRBV11-2 to TRBJ1-6; D unresolved. Per germline, CDR1 SGHAT and CDR2 FQNNGV. The V and J ends lost 4 bases and 10 bases respectively, with 11 bases between them. The CDR3 is 13 amino acids.

This CDR3 reads CASSKGQGMEKLFF. DNA of the CDR3: TGTGCCAGCAGCAAGGGACAGGGGATGGAAAAACTGTTTTTT. The rearrangement links TRBV2 to TRBJ1-4; 10 bases line up with TRBD1. The V gene end was trimmed by 6 bases and the J gene end by 8 bases; junction bases not matched to a gene: 6. Germline-derived CDR1 and CDR2 are SNHLY and FYNNEI. CDR3 length: 14 residues.

Of note for this clone: The same CDR3 arises from other DNA sequences in this sample as well. The chain combines TRBV7-2 with TRBJ1-1; 9 bases match TRBD1. The trim removed 1 base at V and 5 bases at J, leaving 8 bases unmatched. Germline loops: CDR1 SGHTA, CDR2 FQGNSA. The CDR3 is 16 residues long. CDR3 sequence: CASSLGGGQGRTEAFF. As DNA, the CDR3 is TGTGCCAGCAGCTTAGGCGGGGGACAGGGAAGGACTGAAGCTTTCTTT.

J is TRBJ2-1 and V is TRBV6-1; D is unresolved. The ends were cut back, 6 bases at V and 7 bases at J, with 7 bases in the middle. The CDR3 runs 11 residues. Germline CDR1 reads MNHNS; CDR2 reads SASEGT. Here the CDR3 reads CASSRPNEQFF. CDR3 nucleotide sequence: TGTGCCAGCAGCCGGCCTAATGAGCAGTTCTTC.

The rearrangement uses TRBV5-4 and TRBJ1-2, with 7 bases fitting TRBD1. Per the germline V gene, CDR1 is SGHNT and CDR2 is YYREEE (reference sequence). This CDR3 contains 16 residues. The trim removed 4 bases at V and 3 bases at J, leaving 12 bases unmatched. This CDR3 is CASSPNRGGQDYGYTF. The CDR3, as DNA: TGTGCCAGCAGCCCGAACAGGGGTGGGCAGGACTATGGCTACACCTTC.

The rearrangement uses TRBV2 and TRBJ2-1, with a tentative D call TRBD2 (6 bases). CDR1 and CDR2 from the germline V gene are SNHLY and FYNNEI. The CDR3 is 13 amino acids. In nucleotides, the CDR3 is TGTGCAACCATCAGGGACTTGTACAATGAGCAGTTCTTC. It yields the protein CATIRDLYNEQFF.

This chain joins TRBV28 and TRBJ2-1; D is unresolved. The CDR3 contains 12 residues. Per germline, CDR1 MDHEN and CDR2 SYDVKM. The V gene lost 8 bases and the J gene lost 6 bases, with 11 bases spanning the gap. CDR3 protein: CASAPMGNEQFF. CDR3 nucleotide sequence: TGTGCCAGCGCACCGATGGGCAATGAGCAGTTCTTC.

CDR3: CASSSGFYEQYF. CDR3 DNA: TGTGCCAGCTCGTCAGGGTTCTACGAGCAGTACTTC. The gene calls are TRBV18 and TRBJ2-7, with a tentative D call TRBD1 (5 bases). V lost 6 bases and J 3 bases, leaving 9 bases between the germline ends. The length of the CDR3 is 12 residues. Germline-derived CDR1 and CDR2 are KGHSH and LQKENI.

V and J are TRBV7-9 and TRBJ1-1; D remains unclear. The CDR3 extends over 15 amino acids. Germline values: CDR1 SEHNR, CDR2 FQNEAQ (reference sequence). The V end was cut by 4 bases, the J end by 2 bases, with 14 bases between. This chain's CDR3 is CASSSGGRKNTEAFF. The CDR3, as DNA: TGTGCCAGCAGCTCTGGAGGCCGTAAAAACACTGAAGCTTTCTTT.